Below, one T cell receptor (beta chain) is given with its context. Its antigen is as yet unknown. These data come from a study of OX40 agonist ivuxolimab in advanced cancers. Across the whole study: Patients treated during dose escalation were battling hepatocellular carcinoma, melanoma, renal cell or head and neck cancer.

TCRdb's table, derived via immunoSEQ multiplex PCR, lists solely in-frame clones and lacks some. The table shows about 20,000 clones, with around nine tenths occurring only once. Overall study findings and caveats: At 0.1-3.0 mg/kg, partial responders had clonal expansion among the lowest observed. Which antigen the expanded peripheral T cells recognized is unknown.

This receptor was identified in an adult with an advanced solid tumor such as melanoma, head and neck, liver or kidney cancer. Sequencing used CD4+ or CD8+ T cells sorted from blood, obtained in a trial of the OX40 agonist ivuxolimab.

The CDR3 sequence: CASSIAPGREQFF. DNA of the CDR3: TGTGCCAGTAGTATAGCCCCCGGGAGAGAGCAGTTCTTC. The chain is built from TRBV19 and TRBJ2-1, with a possible D match to TRBD2 (6 bases). V dropped 1 base and J dropped 10 bases, with 11 bases sitting between them. The length of the CDR3 is 13 residues. Looked up from germline, CDR1 is LNHDA and CDR2 is SQIVND (reference sequence).